This TCR beta chain was retrieved from a study of blood T cell repertoires in COVID-19. Study-wide context: The cDNA or gDNA used as material had been derived from T cells, B-cell-depleted T cells, or PBMCs.

Only in-frame clones appear in the TCRdb table, and some are missing; sequencing was by immunoSEQ multiplex PCR. This table has fewer than 55,000 clones, approximately 78% appearing once. V was pared by 0 bases and J by 1 base, with 6 bases between. This CDR3 has 14 residues. CDR1 and CDR2 (germline): LGHNA, YSLEER. This clone has more than one count but fewer than ten. This receptor was taken from a human donor with acute or convalescent COVID-19. The donor label of this sample is uncertain. Sequencing input: peripheral blood. The chain recombines TRBV4-3 with TRBJ1-1; no definite D call. The DNA for the CDR3 is TGCGCCAGCAGCCAAGAATGGGCGAACACTGAAGCTTTCTTT. It is translated as CASSQEWANTEAFF.